Listed below are T cell receptor beta chains from one sample, sequenced in a study of T-cell memory formation after mild COVID-19. TCRdb passed the 5' RACE reads through MiXCR, listing each CDR3 protein once. The sample includes approximately 250,000 distinct CDR3 sequences, 15% of them seen just once. The specimen sequenced was PBMCs or a T cell subset sorted from them (not recorded which). The receptor set was obtained from an adult woman who had mild COVID-19 (a few samples of this study predate the infection). Cell type and time point are not known. The CDR3 runs from the conserved cysteine through the conserved F or W. The order of the fields is D gene, V gene, J gene, clone size, CDR3 DNA, CDR3 protein. The D gene is left open where the match is weak. Size is omitted from some rows. Given values are once, few, many or a class for expanded clones.

>-|TRBV29-1|TRBJ2-2|-
TGCAGCGTTGATGGACAGCATACACAAAACACCGGGGAGCTGTTTTTT
CSVDGQHTQNTGELFF
>TRBD1|TRBV7-9|TRBJ2-7|-
TGTGCCAGCAGCTCCTGGACAGGCCCCTACGAGCAGTACTTC
CASSSWTGPYEQYF
>-|TRBV5-5|TRBJ1-1|few
TGTGCCAGCAGCTTGGCAGGGACTACTGAAGCTTTCTTT
CASSLAGTTEAFF
>-|TRBV6-5|TRBJ1-1|few
TGTGCCAGCAGTTATTCGACGGGGGGCGCAGGGACTGAAGCTTTCTTT
CASSYSTGGAGTEAFF
>TRBD1|TRBV6-1|TRBJ2-7|few
TGTGCCAGCAGTCTACACGGACAGGGATGGGAGCAGTACTTC
CASSLHGQGWEQYF
>-|TRBV10-3|TRBJ1-1|-
TGTGCCATCAGTGAAGGGACTTACTACTCGAACACTGAAGCTTTCTTT
CAISEGTYYSNTEAFF
>-|TRBV6-1|TRBJ2-7|few
TGTGCCAGCAGTGAACTGGCCGAGGGGCAGTACTTC
CASSELAEGQYF
>-|TRBV28|TRBJ1-2|-
TGTGCCAGCAGTTTATTAGCGGGGCTCGACTATGGCTACACCTTC
CASSLLAGLDYGYTF
>TRBD1|TRBV7-2|TRBJ2-3|-
TGTGCCAGCAGCTTATTGGGACAGGGGTTCACAGATACGCAGTATTTT
CASSLLGQGFTDTQYF
>TRBD1|TRBV12-3/TRBV12-4|TRBJ1-2|few
TGTGCCAGCAGTCGGGGGACAGGCTCCCTTGGGGGCTACACCTTC
CASSRGTGSLGGYTF
>-|TRBV21-1|TRBJ2-1|-
TGTGCCAGCAGCAAAGTGTTAGGGCTCTACAGGGGTGAGCAGTTCTTC
CASSKVLGLYRGEQFF
>TRBD2|TRBV12-3/TRBV12-4|TRBJ2-3|many
TGTGCCAGCAGTTTCTCCCTCGGACTAGCAGATACGCAGTATTTT
CASSFSLGLADTQYF
>-|TRBV6-5|TRBJ1-1|-
TGTGCCAGCAGTGAAGGGTTACTGAACACTGAAGCTTTCTTT
CASSEGLLNTEAFF
>TRBD2|TRBV24-1|TRBJ2-1|few
TGTGCCACCAGTGGGGCTGTGATAGCGGGGGCCGACAATGAGCAGTTCTTC
CATSGAVIAGADNEQFF
>TRBD2|TRBV20-1|TRBJ2-1|-
TGCAGTGCTAGAGAAGGCGGCGGGGGATACAATGAGCAGTTCTTC
CSAREGGGGYNEQFF
>TRBD1|TRBV12-3/TRBV12-4|TRBJ1-1|few
TGTGCCAGCAGTCTGAGGACAGGGGGCATGAACACTGAAGCTTTCTTT
CASSLRTGGMNTEAFF
>TRBD1|TRBV6-5|TRBJ2-5|few
TGTGCCAGCAGTCCCCGATCCCGGGACAGCCAAGAGACCCAGTACTTC
CASSPRSRDSQETQYF
>-|TRBV12-3/TRBV12-4|TRBJ1-1|few
TGTGCCAGCAGCTCCTCCATCTTCACTGAAGCTTTCTTT
CASSSSIFTEAFF
>-|TRBV12-3/TRBV12-4|TRBJ2-2|few
TGTGCCAGCAGTACCCGACAACTGGGGGAGCTGTTTTTT
CASSTRQLGELFF
>TRBD1|TRBV20-1|TRBJ1-2|-
TGCTCCGCGGGGACAGGGGGCCCACTCACCTTC
CSAGTGGPLTF
>-|TRBV27|TRBJ1-5|few
TGTGCCAGCAGCCGGGGCGGCACCAATCAGCCCCAGCATTTT
CASSRGGTNQPQHF
>-|TRBV7-9|TRBJ2-7|many
TGTGCCAGCAGCTTAGGGAACCCAATGGAGCAGTACTTC
CASSLGNPMEQYF
>-|TRBV4-1|TRBJ1-4|-
TGCGCCAGCAGCCAAGTACGGCAGGGCGGTAGACTGTTTTTT
CASSQVRQGGRLFF
>TRBD1|TRBV6-5|TRBJ2-1|few
TGTGCCAGCAGTCCGGACAGGGGGAGATACAATGAGCAGTTCTTC
CASSPDRGRYNEQFF
>TRBD2|TRBV20-1|TRBJ2-7|many
TGCAGTGCTAGAGTCCCTAGCGGAAGCTACGAGCAGTACTTC
CSARVPSGSYEQYF
>-|TRBV5-1|TRBJ1-1|-
TGCGCCAGCAGCCCGGCGGCGGGGAACACTGAAGCTTTCTTT
CASSPAAGNTEAFF
>-|TRBV15|TRBJ2-5|-
TGTGCCACCAGCAGAGATGGAGGTTCCCAAGAGACCCAGTACTTC
CATSRDGGSQETQYF
>-|TRBV19|TRBJ2-7|-
TGTGCCAGTCGCCAGAGCGCGGGGGCAACTTTCTACGAGCAGTACTTC
CASRQSAGATFYEQYF
>-|TRBV18|TRBJ2-7|few
TGTGCCAGCTCGCCCCTGTCAGGCTACGAGCAGTACTTC
CASSPLSGYEQYF
>-|TRBV11-2|TRBJ2-7|many
TGTGCCAGCAGCGTCCCGTTTCGACAAGCCTACGAGCAGTACTTC
CASSVPFRQAYEQYF
>TRBD1|TRBV5-1|TRBJ2-7|many
TGCGCCAGCAGCATGGGACAGGCGGGAAGCGAGCAGTACTTC
CASSMGQAGSEQYF
>TRBD1|TRBV7-3|TRBJ2-5|-
TGTGCCAGCAGCACCGGGACAGGGGGTCAAGAGACCCAGTACTTC
CASSTGTGGQETQYF
>-|TRBV5-5|TRBJ2-7|-
TGTGCCAGCAGCTTGGGGGGCGCTATTTCCGTATCCTACGAGCAGTACTTC
CASSLGGAISVSYEQYF
>TRBD1|TRBV7-2|TRBJ1-1|-
TGTGCCAGCAGCCACGGGGACAGGAAAATGAACACTGAAGCTTTCTTT
CASSHGDRKMNTEAFF
>-|TRBV15|TRBJ1-2|few
TGTGCCACCAGCAGAGAGACCGGATTGCGCCTCCTAACCTTC
CATSRETGLRLLTF
>-|TRBV7-9|TRBJ2-1|many
TGTGCCAGCAGCTCCGGACTCCCGCCGGGCAATGAGCAGTTCTTC
CASSSGLPPGNEQFF
>TRBD1|TRBV7-2|TRBJ1-2|few
TGTGCCAGCAGCTCCGCCCCGGGACAGGGGTATGGCTACACCTTC
CASSSAPGQGYGYTF
>TRBD1|TRBV7-9|TRBJ2-1|few
TGTGCCAGCAGCTCCCCTCCCCGGACAGGGGTCTACAATGAGCAGTTCTTC
CASSSPPRTGVYNEQFF
>-|TRBV7-9|TRBJ1-4|many
TGTGCCAGCAGTCACTGGACAGCCGCAACTAATGAAAAACTGTTTTTT
CASSHWTAATNEKLFF
>-|TRBV7-2|TRBJ2-7|few
TGTGCCAGCAGCCCAAACCGGGACTCCTACGAGCAGTACTTC
CASSPNRDSYEQYF
>-|TRBV10-3|TRBJ2-7|many
TGTGCCATCTCGGGAACGGGGAATGAGCAGTACTTC
CAISGTGNEQYF
>-|TRBV18|TRBJ1-6|-
TGTGCCAGCTCACCCTCAAAGGAGGCGGCGACGAATTCACCCCTCCACTTT
CASSPSKEAATNSPLHF
>-|TRBV5-1|TRBJ2-2|-
TGCGCCAGCAGCTCTGGTATCACCGGGGAGCTGTTTTTT
CASSSGITGELFF
>-|TRBV4-3|TRBJ2-7|few
TGCGCCAGCAGCCAAGGGACAGCGATCACCTACGAGCAGTACTTC
CASSQGTAITYEQYF
>-|TRBV30|TRBJ2-7|many
TGTGCCTGGAGAGGAGGTAGCGGACCCTACGAGCAGTACTTC
CAWRGGSGPYEQYF
>TRBD1|TRBV11-3|TRBJ2-1|-
TGTGCCAGCACCGTCGACAGGGGGAATGAGCAGTTCTTC
CASTVDRGNEQFF
>-|TRBV18|TRBJ1-1|few
TGTGCCAGCTCACCCGGCCAGGGGAGGTTGGGTGAAGCTTTCTTT
CASSPGQGRLGEAFF
>-|TRBV7-2|TRBJ1-5|few
TGTGCCAGCAGTACCAGGGTCGGTAGCAATCAGCCCCAGCATTTT
CASSTRVGSNQPQHF
>-|TRBV18|TRBJ2-7|few
TGTGCCAGCTCACCACCGGTTACCTACGAGCAGTACTTC
CASSPPVTYEQYF
>TRBD2|TRBV6-2/TRBV6-3|TRBJ2-1|-
TGTGCCAGCAGTTATAATCAGCGGGAGAGATACAATGAGCAGTTCTTC
CASSYNQRERYNEQFF
>-|TRBV27|TRBJ2-5|few
TGTGCCAGCAGCGCCCGACAGTCAGAGACCCAGTACTTC
CASSARQSETQYF
>TRBD1|TRBV2|TRBJ2-3|-
TGTGCCAGCACCCCCGATCTTCCGGGACAGGGTAAGGCGTATTTT
CASTPDLPGQGKAYF
>TRBD2|TRBV18|TRBJ2-2|few
TGTGCCAGCTCACCACCGCGGGGGGCGGAGGACACCGGGGAGCTGTTTTTT
CASSPPRGAEDTGELFF
>-|TRBV6-5|TRBJ1-2|few
TGTGCCAGCAGGCTTACAGGGAGAGTCACTAACTATGGCTACACCTTC
CASRLTGRVTNYGYTF
>TRBD1|TRBV7-3|TRBJ2-6|-
TGTGCCAGCAGCTTATCCCGCGACAGGGCAACCTCTGGGGCCAACGTCCTGACTTTC
CASSLSRDRATSGANVLTF